Shown below are 30 T cell receptor beta chains from a single sample sequenced in a study of cytomegalovirus exposure and HLA in healthy donors. A multiplex PCR was run with 60 Vbeta primers and 13 Jbeta primers. TCRdb's table, derived via immunoSEQ multiplex PCR, lists solely in-frame clones and lacks some. The sample holds fewer than 250,000 clones. Material: PBMCs. The source of these receptors is a woman between 25 and 40 years old in good health and CMV-seropositive.

The chain is built from TRBV6-4 and TRBJ2-1, with 8 bases fitting TRBD2. CDR1 is MRHNA, CDR2 SNTAGT, per germline. J lost 9 bases, V lost 5 bases, and 9 bases had no gene match. This CDR3 comprises 14 residues. In DNA, the CDR3 is TGTGCCAGCAGTAGACGGGGGGGCTTGGGTGAGCAGTTCTTC. Its translation: CASSRRGGLGEQFF.

V gene TRBV5-5 combines with J gene TRBJ2-5; D perhaps matches TRBD2 (7 bases). V lost 5 bases to trimming and J lost 4 bases, with 12 bases between them. CDR3 length: 13 residues. Germline lookup yields CDR1 SGHKS and CDR2 YYEKEE (reference sequence). The CDR3 bases are TGTGCCAGCAGTGCGGGGGCTTTAGAGACCCAGTACTTC. Encoded protein: CASSAGALETQYF.

This chain connects TRBV4-1 to TRBJ2-7; TRBD2 might be the D (6 bases). V lost 1 base to trimming and J lost 0 bases, with 13 bases between them. The CDR3 is 16 residues long. Looked up from germline, CDR1 is MGHRA and CDR2 is YSYEKL. CDR3 coding DNA: TGCGCCAGCAGCCAAGCCGGGGAGGTCCGCTCCTACGAGCAGTACTTC. Amino acid sequence: CASSQAGEVRSYEQYF.

The rearrangement links TRBV6-5 to TRBJ1-1; 9 bases map to TRBD1. The J segment lost 10 bases and the V segment lost 3 bases, leaving 6 bases of the junction unmatched. Germline CDR1 is MNHEY and CDR2 is SVGAGI. CDR3 size: 13 residues. CDR3 region: CASSYAGQGGAFF. CDR3 bases: TGTGCCAGCAGTTATGCGGGACAGGGAGGAGCTTTCTTT.

The chain joins TRBV28 to TRBJ2-7; 7 bases map to TRBD2. CDR3 length: 14 residues. Germline lookup yields CDR1 MDHEN and CDR2 SYDVKM. V shed 7 bases, J shed 0 bases, and the junction held 6 bases outside the gene matches. This CDR3 is CASISGAPSYEQYF. The CDR3 DNA is TGTGCCAGCATCAGCGGGGCCCCCTCCTACGAGCAGTACTTC. The entire variable domain, with the rest obtained from reference TRBV28 and TRBJ2-7, is as follows: DVKVTQSSRYLVKRTGEKVFLECVQDMDHENMFWYRQDPGLGLRLIYFSYDVKMKEKGDIPEGYSVSREKKERFSLILESASTNQTSMYLCASISGAPSYEQYFGPGTRLTVT.

The chain uses TRBV2 and TRBJ2-3, with D perhaps TRBD1 (6 bases). This CDR3 region has 13 residues. Trimming stripped 8 bases from V and 7 bases from J, with 16 bases between. Germline-derived CDR1 and CDR2 are SNHLY and FYNNEI. This chain's CDR3 is CASDEPGTNTQYF. CDR3 coding DNA: TGTGCCAGCGATGAGCCGGGGACAAATACGCAGTATTTT.

The chain recombines TRBV5-1 with TRBJ2-2, with 12 bases fitting TRBD1. Germline lookup yields CDR1 SGHRS and CDR2 YFSETQ. The V segment lost 4 bases and the J segment 5 bases; nucleotides outside the gene matches: 6. This CDR3 region has 16 residues. CDR3 loop: CASSAGQGAGTGELFF. The DNA of the CDR3 is TGCGCCAGCAGCGCGGGACAGGGGGCGGGAACCGGGGAGCTGTTTTTT.

The chain links TRBV6-5 to TRBJ2-3, with D possibly TRBD2 on 6 matching bases. The V gene's germline CDR1 is MNHEY and CDR2 SVGAGI. The CDR3 is made up of 15 amino acids. Trimming shortened V by 4 bases and J by 0 bases, and 11 bases separated the two germline ends. CDR3 protein: CASSWDLKSTDTQYF. The CDR3 DNA is TGTGCCAGCAGTTGGGACTTAAAAAGCACAGATACGCAGTATTTT.

The chain carries TRBV5-6 and TRBJ2-3; no reliable D call. Per the germline V gene, CDR1 is SGHDT and CDR2 is YYEEEE. The CDR3 contains 13 residues. Trimming pared 6 bases from V and 1 base from J, leaving 9 bases between. In DNA form, the CDR3 reads TGTGCCAGCACTCCTCAGGGCACAGATACGCAGTATTTT. It specifies CASTPQGTDTQYF.

The rearrangement joins TRBV7-9 to TRBJ1-2, with D possibly matching TRBD1 (5 bases). V lost 2 bases and J 4 bases, leaving 11 bases between the germline ends. This CDR3 has 14 amino acids. Germline assignment: CDR1 SEHNR and CDR2 FQNEAQ (reference sequence). The CDR3 DNA reads TGTGCCAGCAGCTTACTCGCAGGGCCCTATGGCTACACCTTC. Translated, it gives CASSLLAGPYGYTF.

V and J are TRBV5-1 and TRBJ2-7, with 10 bases matching TRBD2. Germline V lookup: CDR1 SGHRS, CDR2 YFSETQ. This CDR3 spans 15 amino acids. J was trimmed by 7 bases and V by 5 bases; bases with no gene match: 12. The CDR3 DNA is TGCGCCAGCAGTATAAGAGCGGGAGGGCCTAAAGAGCAGTACTTC. As protein: CASSIRAGGPKEQYF.

The gene calls are TRBV7-7 and TRBJ2-5; tentative D call: TRBD2 (5 bases). V was trimmed by 3 bases and J by 1 base, leaving 9 bases between them. Germline CDR1 is SSHAT and CDR2 is FNYEAQ (reference sequence). The CDR3 totals 14 residues. The CDR3 region is CASSFISAQETQYF. The CDR3 DNA reads as TGTGCCAGCAGCTTCATTAGCGCCCAAGAGACCCAGTACTTC.

CDR3 nucleotide sequence: TGCGCCAGCAGCGCCACTTTCCAGGGGGGTAGAGAAAAACTGTTTTTT. This codes for CASSATFQGGREKLFF. The genes are TRBV5-1 and TRBJ1-4; 7 nucleotides agree with TRBD1. The CDR3 runs 16 residues. V gave up 4 bases and J gave up 8 bases; unmatched junction bases: 14. Germline V gene data show CDR1 as SGHRS and CDR2 as YFSETQ.

V is TRBV7-7 and J is TRBJ2-7; TRBD2 matches at 13 bases. With V trimmed by 5 bases and J by 2 bases, 3 bases remained unmatched. CDR1 and CDR2 (germline): SSHAT, FNYEAQ (reference sequence). The CDR3 has 15 amino acids. CDR3 region: CASSRGTSGTYEQYF. Here the CDR3 DNA reads TGTGCCAGCAGCCGCGGGACTAGCGGGACCTACGAGCAGTACTTC.

The rearrangement uses TRBV6-5 and TRBJ2-7, with D perhaps TRBD1 (5 bases). CDR3 length: 14 residues. Germline assignment: CDR1 MNHEY and CDR2 SVGAGI. Trimming cost V 5 bases and J 0 bases, with 11 bases left between them. The CDR3 is CASSLRQSSYEQYF. Written as DNA, the CDR3 is TGTGCCAGCAGTCTAAGACAGAGCTCCTACGAGCAGTACTTC.

This chain links TRBV15 with TRBJ2-1; 10 bases are shared with TRBD2. After removal of 2 bases from V and 10 bases from J, the junction contained 8 bases not matched to a gene. This CDR3 has 15 residues. Germline values: CDR1 LNHNV, CDR2 YYDKDF (reference sequence). The CDR3: CATSRTSGTRMEQFF. The DNA of the CDR3 is TGTGCCACCAGCAGAACTAGCGGGACACGTATGGAGCAGTTCTTC.

This sequence joins TRBV5-4 and TRBJ2-1; D may be TRBD2 (6 bases). This CDR3 region has 15 residues. The germline V and J ends were trimmed by 4 bases and 3 bases, with 14 bases remaining between them. Looked up from germline, CDR1 is SGHNT and CDR2 is YYREEE (reference sequence). As DNA, the CDR3 is TGTGCCAGCAGCCCCCGGGACTTAAACTACAATGAGCAGTTCTTC. This sequence encodes CASSPRDLNYNEQFF.

The V and J genes are TRBV18 and TRBJ2-5; D uncertain. CDR1 and CDR2 (germline): KGHSH, LQKENI. V lost 0 bases and J lost 8, with 16 bases in between. CDR3 length: 15 residues. CDR3 protein: CASSPPTLSRDTQYF. As DNA, the CDR3 is TGTGCCAGCTCACCACCAACTTTATCAAGAGATACCCAGTACTTC. Drawing the rest from reference TRBV18 and TRBJ2-5, the complete variable domain is NAGVMQNPRHLVRRRGQEARLRCSPMKGHSHVYWYRQLPEEGLKFMVYLQKENIIDESGMPKERFSAEFPKEGPSILRIQQVVRGDSAAYFCASSPPTLSRDTQYFGPGTRLLVL.

This chain links TRBV6-5 with TRBJ1-6; D is uncertain. Germline CDR1 is MNHEY and CDR2 is SVGAGI. The CDR3 is 12 residues long. Trimming took 5 bases from V and 12 from J, leaving 11 bases between them. The CDR3 DNA reads TGTGCCAGCAGTGAGCCCCGAGTACCCCTCCACTTT. This gives the protein CASSEPRVPLHF.

The gene calls are TRBV6-1 and TRBJ1-1, with D unresolved. The CDR3 sequence is 14 residues long. The germline CDR1 and CDR2 sequences are MNHNS and SASEGT. V was clipped by 1 base and J by 1 base, with 7 bases between them. CDR3 nucleotides: TGTGCCAGCAGTGAAGTCCCTACGAACACTGAAGCTTTCTTT. It is translated as CASSEVPTNTEAFF.

V and J are TRBV7-6 and TRBJ2-2; tentatively, D is TRBD2 (5 bases). The V gene lost 3 bases and the J gene lost 5 bases, with 10 bases spanning the gap. The V gene's germline CDR1 is SGHVS and CDR2 FNYEAQ. The CDR3 covers 14 residues. CDR3 DNA: TGTGCCAGCAGCTTGGGAGTGGGGACCGGGGAGCTGTTTTTT. Amino acids: CASSLGVGTGELFF.

The chain combines TRBV27 with TRBJ2-1; 16 bases agree with TRBD2. CDR1 and CDR2 from the germline V gene are MNHEY and SMNVEV (reference sequence). With 5 bases clipped from V and 4 bases from J, the junction kept 8 bases outside the gene matches. This CDR3 has 18 amino acids. The CDR3: CASSRGTSGGAGYNEQFF. The CDR3 nucleotides are TGTGCCAGCAGTAGGGGGACTAGCGGGGGGGCCGGTTACAATGAGCAGTTCTTC.

V and J are TRBV18 and TRBJ1-2; the D is unclear. CDR3 size: 14 residues. V lost 3 bases and J lost 3, with 11 bases in between. The germline CDR1 and CDR2 sequences are KGHSH and LQKENI. CDR3 sequence: CASSPLSLDYGYTF. For the CDR3, the DNA is TGTGCCAGCTCACCCCTATCGCTGGACTATGGCTACACCTTC.

The chain recombines TRBV10-3 with TRBJ2-5; 7 bases map to TRBD2. The last part of the DNA fits TRBJ2-7 better; the J call may be wrong. The germline CDR1 and CDR2 sequences are ENHRY and SYGVKD. This CDR3 region has 15 residues. The CDR3 sequence: CAINREEGTPYEQYF. The CDR3 nucleotides are TGTGCCATCAATCGGGAGGAAGGTACCCCCTACGAGCAGTACTTC.

V is TRBV4-1 and J is TRBJ2-6; no definite D call. This CDR3 has 14 amino acids. Deletions cut 6 bases from V and 0 bases from J, with 6 bases between. From germline, CDR1 is MGHRA and CDR2 YSYEKL. The CDR3 loop is CASRSSSGANVLTF. The CDR3 DNA reads as TGCGCCAGCAGGAGTTCCTCTGGGGCCAACGTCCTGACTTTC.

The CDR3 DNA is TGTGCCAGCAGCGTAGAAACGGGGGAGTGGGGAGAGCAGTACTTC. Encoded protein: CASSVETGEWGEQYF. The chain uses TRBV9 and TRBJ2-7; perhaps TRBD2 as D (6 bases). The CDR3 is 15 residues long. Deletions cut 0 bases from V and 7 bases from J, with 17 bases between. The V gene's germline CDR1 is SGDLS and CDR2 YYNGEE.

V and J are TRBV9 and TRBJ2-7; possible D gene TRBD1, 6 bases. The length of the CDR3 is 14 residues. The ends were cut back, 2 bases at V and 3 bases at J, with 12 bases in the middle. Per the germline V gene, CDR1 is SGDLS and CDR2 is YYNGEE. Written as DNA, the CDR3 is TGTGCCAGCAGCGTCCACCTGGACAGCTACGAGCAGTACTTC. This encodes CASSVHLDSYEQYF.

The V and J genes are TRBV7-2 and TRBJ2-2; D might be TRBD2 (5 bases). Trimming stripped 10 bases from V and 6 bases from J, with 12 bases between. The germline V gene has CDR1 SGHTA and CDR2 FQGNSA. CDR3 length equals 12 residues. CDR3 nucleotides: TGTGCCACCTTCATAGCGCCCGGGGAGCTGTTTTTT. This codes for CATFIAPGELFF.

The CDR3 nucleotides are TGTGCCAGCAGCGTAGTAGAATACAATGAGCAGTTCTTC. It translates to CASSVVEYNEQFF. The gene calls are TRBV9 and TRBJ2-1, with D unclear. Trimming took 0 bases from V and 4 from J, leaving 5 bases between them. This CDR3 has 13 amino acids. The V gene's germline CDR1 is SGDLS and CDR2 YYNGEE.

This rearrangement joins TRBV9 to TRBJ2-1, with D possibly being TRBD2 (6 bases). V was pared by 4 bases and J by 0 bases, with 11 bases between. The V gene's germline CDR1 is SGDLS and CDR2 YYNGEE. There are 15 residues in the CDR3. The CDR3, as DNA: TGTGCCAGCAGCCCAGGAGCGGGCTCCTACAATGAGCAGTTCTTC. This gives the protein CASSPGAGSYNEQFF.